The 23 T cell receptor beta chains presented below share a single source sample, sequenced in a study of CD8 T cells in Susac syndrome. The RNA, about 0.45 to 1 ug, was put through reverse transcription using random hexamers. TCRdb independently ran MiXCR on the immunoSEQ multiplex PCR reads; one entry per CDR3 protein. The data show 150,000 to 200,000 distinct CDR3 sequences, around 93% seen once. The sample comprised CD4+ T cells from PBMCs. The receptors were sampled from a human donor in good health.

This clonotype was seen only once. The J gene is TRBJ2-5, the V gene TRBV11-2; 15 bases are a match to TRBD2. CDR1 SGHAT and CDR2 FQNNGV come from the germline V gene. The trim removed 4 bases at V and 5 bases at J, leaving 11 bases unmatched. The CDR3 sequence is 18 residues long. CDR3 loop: CASSSPTGTSGGWETQYF. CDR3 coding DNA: TGTGCCAGCAGCTCGCCTACTGGGACTAGCGGGGGGTGGGAGACCCAGTACTTC.

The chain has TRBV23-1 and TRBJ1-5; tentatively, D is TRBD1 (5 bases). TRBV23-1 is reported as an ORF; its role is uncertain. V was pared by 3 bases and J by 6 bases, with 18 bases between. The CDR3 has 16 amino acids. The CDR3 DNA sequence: TGCGCCAGCAGTCACCCACCGGGGGGATGGAGTCAGCCCCAGCATTTT. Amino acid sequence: CASSHPPGGWSQPQHF.

The CDR3 region is CASSFGQGEDTQYF. The CDR3 DNA reads TGTGCCAGCAGCTTTGGACAGGGGGAAGATACGCAGTATTTT. This chain uses TRBV5-4 with TRBJ2-3, with 10 bases identical to TRBD1. Germline lookup yields CDR1 SGHNT and CDR2 YYREEE (reference sequence). The CDR3 spans 14 residues. V was clipped by 2 bases and J by 5 bases; unmatched bases: 2. Together with reference TRBV5-4 and TRBJ2-3, the CDR3 gives the full variable domain: ETGVTQSPTHLIKTRGQQVTLRCSSQSGHNTVSWYQQALGQGPQFIFQYYREEENGRGNFPPRFSGLQFPNYSSELNVNALELDDSALYLCASSFGQGEDTQYFGPGTRLTVL.

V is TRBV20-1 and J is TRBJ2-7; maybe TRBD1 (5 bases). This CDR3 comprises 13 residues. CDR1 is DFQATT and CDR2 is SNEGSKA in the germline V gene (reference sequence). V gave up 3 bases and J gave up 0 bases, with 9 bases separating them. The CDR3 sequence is CSASQDSSYEQYF. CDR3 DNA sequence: TGCAGTGCTAGCCAAGACAGCTCCTACGAGCAGTACTTC.

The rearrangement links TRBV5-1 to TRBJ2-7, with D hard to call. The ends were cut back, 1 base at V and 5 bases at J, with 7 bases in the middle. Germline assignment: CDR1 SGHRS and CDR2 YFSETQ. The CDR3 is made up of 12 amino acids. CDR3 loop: CASSLMADEQYF. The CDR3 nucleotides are TGCGCCAGCAGCTTGATGGCAGACGAGCAGTACTTC.

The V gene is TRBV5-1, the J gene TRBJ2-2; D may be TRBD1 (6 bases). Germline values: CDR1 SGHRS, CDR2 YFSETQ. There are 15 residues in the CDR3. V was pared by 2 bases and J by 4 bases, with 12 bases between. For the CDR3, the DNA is TGCGCCAGCAGCTTAACGGGACAACTCACCGGGGAGCTGTTTTTT. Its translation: CASSLTGQLTGELFF.

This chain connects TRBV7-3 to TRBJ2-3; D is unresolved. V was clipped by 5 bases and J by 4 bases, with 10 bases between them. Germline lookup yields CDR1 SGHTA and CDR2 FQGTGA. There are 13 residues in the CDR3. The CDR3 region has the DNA TGTGCCAGCAGCCCCGTGGGCTCAGATACGCAGTATTTT. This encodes CASSPVGSDTQYF. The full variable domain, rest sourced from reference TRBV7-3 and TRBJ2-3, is GAGVSQTPSNKVTEKGKYVELRCDPISGHTALYWYRQSLGQGPEFLIYFQGTGAADDSGLPNDRFFAVRPEGSVSTLKIQRTERGDSAVYLCASSPVGSDTQYFGPGTRLTVL.

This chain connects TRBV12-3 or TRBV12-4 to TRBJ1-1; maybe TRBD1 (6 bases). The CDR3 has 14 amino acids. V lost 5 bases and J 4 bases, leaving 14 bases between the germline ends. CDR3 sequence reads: CASSPQDSLTEAFF. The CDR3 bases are TGTGCCAGCAGTCCCCAGGACAGCCTCACTGAAGCTTTCTTT.

In DNA form, the CDR3 reads TGCAGTGCTAGACAGGGGGCAGTGGATGGCTACACCTTC. Amino acid sequence: CSARQGAVDGYTF. The chain links TRBV20-1 to TRBJ1-2; 8 nucleotides match TRBD1. From germline, CDR1 is DFQATT and CDR2 SNEGSKA (reference sequence). CDR3 length: 13 amino acids. Trimming at V came to 2 bases and at J to 6 bases, leaving 5 bases not matched to a gene.

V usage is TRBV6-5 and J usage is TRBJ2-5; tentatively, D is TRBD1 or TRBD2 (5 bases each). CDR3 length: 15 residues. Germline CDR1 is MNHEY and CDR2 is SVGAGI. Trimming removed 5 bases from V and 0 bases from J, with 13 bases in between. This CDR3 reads CASSRRDGYQETQYF. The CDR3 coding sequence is TGTGCCAGCAGTCGCCGGGACGGCTACCAAGAGACCCAGTACTTC.

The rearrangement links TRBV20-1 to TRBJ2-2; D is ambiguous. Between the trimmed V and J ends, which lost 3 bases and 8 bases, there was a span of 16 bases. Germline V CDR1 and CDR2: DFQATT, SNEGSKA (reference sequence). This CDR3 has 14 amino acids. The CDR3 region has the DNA TGCAGTGCTAGTCGGCCGGGTTCGCCTGGGGAGCTGTTTTTT. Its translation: CSASRPGSPGELFF.

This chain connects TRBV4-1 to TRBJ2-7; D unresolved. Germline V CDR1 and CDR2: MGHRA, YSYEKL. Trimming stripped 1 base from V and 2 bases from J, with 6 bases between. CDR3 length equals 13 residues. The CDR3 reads CASSQVGTYEQYF. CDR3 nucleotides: TGCGCCAGCAGCCAAGTCGGCACCTACGAGCAGTACTTC.

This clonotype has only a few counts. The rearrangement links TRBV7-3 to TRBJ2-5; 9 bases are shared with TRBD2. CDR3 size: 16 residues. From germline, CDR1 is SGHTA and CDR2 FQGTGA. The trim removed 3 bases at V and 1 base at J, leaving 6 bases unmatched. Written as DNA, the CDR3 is TGTGCCAGCAGCTTCGGACTAGCGAGAATCCAAGAGACCCAGTACTTC. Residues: CASSFGLARIQETQYF.

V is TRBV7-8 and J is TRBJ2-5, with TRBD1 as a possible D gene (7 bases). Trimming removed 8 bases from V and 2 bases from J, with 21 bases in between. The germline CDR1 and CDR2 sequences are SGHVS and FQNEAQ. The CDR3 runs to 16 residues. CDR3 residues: CASRLRRGQPQETQYF. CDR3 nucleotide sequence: TGTGCCAGCCGTCTAAGGAGGGGACAGCCACAAGAGACCCAGTACTTC.

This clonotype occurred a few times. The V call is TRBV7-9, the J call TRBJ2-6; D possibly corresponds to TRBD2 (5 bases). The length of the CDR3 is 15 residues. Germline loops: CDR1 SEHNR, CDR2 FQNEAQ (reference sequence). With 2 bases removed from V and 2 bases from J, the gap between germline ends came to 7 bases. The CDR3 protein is CASSLTGAGANVLTF. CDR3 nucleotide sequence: TGTGCCAGCAGCTTAACCGGGGCTGGGGCCAACGTCCTGACTTTC.

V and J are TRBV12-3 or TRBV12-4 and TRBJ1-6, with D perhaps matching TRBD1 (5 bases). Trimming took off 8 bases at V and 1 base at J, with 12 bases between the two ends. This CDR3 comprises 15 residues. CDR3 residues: CASVRGNSYNSPLHF. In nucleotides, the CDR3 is TGTGCCAGCGTACGGGGGAATTCCTATAATTCACCCCTCCACTTT.

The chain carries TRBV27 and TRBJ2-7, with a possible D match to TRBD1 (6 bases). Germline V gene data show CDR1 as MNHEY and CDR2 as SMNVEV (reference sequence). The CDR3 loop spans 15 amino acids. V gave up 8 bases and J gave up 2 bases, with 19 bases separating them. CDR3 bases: TGTGCCAGCGCCTCGAAGGGGGTAGGGACCTACGAGCAGTACTTC. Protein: CASASKGVGTYEQYF.

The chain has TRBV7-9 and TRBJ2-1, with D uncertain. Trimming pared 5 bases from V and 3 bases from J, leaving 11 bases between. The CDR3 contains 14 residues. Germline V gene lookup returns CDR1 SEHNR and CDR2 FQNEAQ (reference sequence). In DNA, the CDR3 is TGTGCCAGCAGCCTGTGGGGTTTCTACAATGAGCAGTTCTTC. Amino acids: CASSLWGFYNEQFF.

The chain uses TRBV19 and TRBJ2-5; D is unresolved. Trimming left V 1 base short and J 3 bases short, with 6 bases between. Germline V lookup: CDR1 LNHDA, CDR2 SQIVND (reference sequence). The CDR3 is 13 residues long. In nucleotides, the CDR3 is TGTGCCAGTAGTATAGGGCACGAAGAGACCCAGTACTTC. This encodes CASSIGHEETQYF.

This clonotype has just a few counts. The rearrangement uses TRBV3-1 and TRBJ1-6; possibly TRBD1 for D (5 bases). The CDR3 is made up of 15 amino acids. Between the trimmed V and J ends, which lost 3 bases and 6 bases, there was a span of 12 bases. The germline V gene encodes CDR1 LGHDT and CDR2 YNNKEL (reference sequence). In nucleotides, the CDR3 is TGTGCCAGCAGCCAGCGGCAGGGAGGTAATTCACCCCTCCACTTT. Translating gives CASSQRQGGNSPLHF.

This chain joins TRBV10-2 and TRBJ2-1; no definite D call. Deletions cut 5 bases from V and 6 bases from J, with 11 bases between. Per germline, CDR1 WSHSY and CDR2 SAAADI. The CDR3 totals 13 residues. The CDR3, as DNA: TGCGCCAGCAGTAATCAAGGGTCCAATGAGCAGTTCTTC. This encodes CASSNQGSNEQFF.

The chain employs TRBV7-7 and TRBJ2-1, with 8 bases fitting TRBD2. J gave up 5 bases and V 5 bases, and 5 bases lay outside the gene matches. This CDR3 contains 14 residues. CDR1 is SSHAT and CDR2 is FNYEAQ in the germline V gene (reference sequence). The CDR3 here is CASSIGLADNEQFF. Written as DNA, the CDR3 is TGTGCCAGCAGCATTGGACTAGCAGACAATGAGCAGTTCTTC.

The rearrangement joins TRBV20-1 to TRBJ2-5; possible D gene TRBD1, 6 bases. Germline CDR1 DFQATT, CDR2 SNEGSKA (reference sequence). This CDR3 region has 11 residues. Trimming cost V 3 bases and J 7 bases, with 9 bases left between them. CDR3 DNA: TGCAGTGCTAGTGAGACAGGGACCCAGTACTTC. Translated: CSASETGTQYF.